This T cell receptor beta chain was captured in a study of cytomegalovirus exposure and HLA in healthy donors. The CDR3 length is 13 residues. V lost 8 bases and J lost 9, with 17 bases in between. The V gene's germline CDR1 is SEHNR and CDR2 FQNEAQ (reference sequence). Whereas donors were nominally healthy upon sampling, unrecorded immune exposures were probable. The primer mix had 60 Vbeta and 13 Jbeta primers. Generated by immunoSEQ multiplex PCR, the TCRdb table keeps only in-frame clones and is missing some. This sample carries 110,000 to 150,000 clones, 80% to 85% of them seen once, and the ten largest clones take 2% to 2.5%.

The TCR comes from a boy aged 2-9 years in good health and CMV-seronegative. Sequenced material: PBMCs. The chain couples TRBV7-9 to TRBJ2-1; D may be TRBD1 (6 bases). Here the CDR3 reads CASEGVGFFEQFF. The CDR3, as DNA: TGTGCCAGCGAGGGGGTCGGCTTTTTTGAGCAGTTCTTC.